This TCR beta chain was recovered during a study of T cell responses to AZD1222 COVID-19 vaccine. Using immunoSEQ multiplex PCR, the repertoire was profiled, and TCRdb retains in-frame clones only, with some absent. The table lists tens of thousands of clones, about 88% of them singletons. The germline V gene has CDR1 MDHEN and CDR2 SYDVKM. The CDR3 consists of 15 residues. V lost 3 bases and J lost 0; bases outside the gene matches: 4. As concerns this clone: Antigen: not known.

Regarding the study as a whole: Receipt of two AZD1222 doses was followed by a rise in Spike-specific TCR breadth and depth.

The origin of this receptor is an adult in good health. V is TRBV28 and J is TRBJ1-1; TRBD1 matches 7 bases. The sample here was peripheral blood, taken on day 0 of AZD1222 vaccination. DNA for the CDR3: TGTGCCAGCAGTTTCCAGGGGGTGGTGAACACTGAAGCTTTCTTT. This gives the protein CASSFQGVVNTEAFF.